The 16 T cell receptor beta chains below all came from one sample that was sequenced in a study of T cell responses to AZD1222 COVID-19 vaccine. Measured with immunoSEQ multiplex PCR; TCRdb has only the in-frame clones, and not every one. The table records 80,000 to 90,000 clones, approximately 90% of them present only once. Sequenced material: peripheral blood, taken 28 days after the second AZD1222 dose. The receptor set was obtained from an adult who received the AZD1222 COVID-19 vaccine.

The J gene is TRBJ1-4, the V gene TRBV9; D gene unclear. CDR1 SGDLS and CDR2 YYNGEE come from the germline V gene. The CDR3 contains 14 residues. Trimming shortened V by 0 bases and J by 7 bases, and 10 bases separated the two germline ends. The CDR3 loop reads CASSVGQLGEKLFF. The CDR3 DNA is TGTGCCAGCAGCGTAGGTCAGTTGGGTGAAAAACTGTTTTTT.

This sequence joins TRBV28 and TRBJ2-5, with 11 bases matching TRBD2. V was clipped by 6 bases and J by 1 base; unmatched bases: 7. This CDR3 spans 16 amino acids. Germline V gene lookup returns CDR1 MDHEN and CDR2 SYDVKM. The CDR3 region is CASRVAGGQVQETQYF. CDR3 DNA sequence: TGTGCCAGCAGGGTAGCGGGGGGGCAAGTCCAAGAGACCCAGTACTTC.

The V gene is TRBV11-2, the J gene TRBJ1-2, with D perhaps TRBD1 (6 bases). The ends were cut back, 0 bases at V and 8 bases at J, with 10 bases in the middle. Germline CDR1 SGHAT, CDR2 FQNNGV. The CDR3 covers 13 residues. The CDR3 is CASSLEGALGYTF. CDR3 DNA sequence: TGTGCCAGCAGCTTAGAGGGGGCTCTAGGCTACACCTTC.

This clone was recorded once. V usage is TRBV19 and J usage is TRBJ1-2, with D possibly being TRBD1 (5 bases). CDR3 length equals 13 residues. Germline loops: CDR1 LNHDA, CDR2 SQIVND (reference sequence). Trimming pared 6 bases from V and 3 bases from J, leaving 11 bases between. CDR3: CASRGLRDYGYTF. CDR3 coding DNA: TGTGCCAGTAGGGGACTCAGGGACTATGGCTACACCTTC.

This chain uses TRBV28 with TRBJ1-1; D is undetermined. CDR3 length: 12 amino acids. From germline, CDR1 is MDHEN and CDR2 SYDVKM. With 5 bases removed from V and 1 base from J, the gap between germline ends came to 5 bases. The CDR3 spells CASSPSNTEAFF. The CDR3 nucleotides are TGTGCCAGCAGTCCGTCGAACACTGAAGCTTTCTTT.

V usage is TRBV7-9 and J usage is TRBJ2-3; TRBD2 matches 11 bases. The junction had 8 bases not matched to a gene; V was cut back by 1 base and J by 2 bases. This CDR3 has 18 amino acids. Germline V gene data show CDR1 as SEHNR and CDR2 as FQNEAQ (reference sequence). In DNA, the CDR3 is TGTGCCAGCAGCTTAGATCTAGCGGGGGGTTACATCACAGATACGCAGTATTTT. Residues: CASSLDLAGGYITDTQYF.

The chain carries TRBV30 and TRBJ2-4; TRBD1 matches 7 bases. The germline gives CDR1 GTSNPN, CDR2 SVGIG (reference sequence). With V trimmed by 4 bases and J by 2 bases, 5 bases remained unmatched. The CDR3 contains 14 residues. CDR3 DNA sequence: TGTGCCTGGATGTACAGGGGATCCAAAAACATTCAGTACTTC. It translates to CAWMYRGSKNIQYF.

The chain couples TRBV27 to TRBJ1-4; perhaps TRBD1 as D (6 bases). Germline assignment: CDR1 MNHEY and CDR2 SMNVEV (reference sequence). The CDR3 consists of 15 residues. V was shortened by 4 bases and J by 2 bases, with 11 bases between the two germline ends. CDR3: CASSYWGLTNEKLFF. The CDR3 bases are TGTGCCAGCAGTTACTGGGGGCTTACTAATGAAAAACTGTTTTTT.

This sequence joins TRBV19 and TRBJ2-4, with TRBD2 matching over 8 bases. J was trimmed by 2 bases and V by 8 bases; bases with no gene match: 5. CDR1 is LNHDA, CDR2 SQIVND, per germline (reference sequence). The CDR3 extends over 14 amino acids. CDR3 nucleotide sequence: TGTGCCAGTCGGGAGCGGGGGACCAAAAACATTCAGTACTTC. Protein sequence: CASRERGTKNIQYF.

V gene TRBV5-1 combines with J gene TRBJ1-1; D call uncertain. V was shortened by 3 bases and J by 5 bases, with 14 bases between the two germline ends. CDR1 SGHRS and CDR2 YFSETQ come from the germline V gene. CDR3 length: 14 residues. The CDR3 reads CASSSMTSSTEAFF. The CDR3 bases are TGCGCCAGCAGCTCCATGACAAGTTCTACTGAAGCTTTCTTT.

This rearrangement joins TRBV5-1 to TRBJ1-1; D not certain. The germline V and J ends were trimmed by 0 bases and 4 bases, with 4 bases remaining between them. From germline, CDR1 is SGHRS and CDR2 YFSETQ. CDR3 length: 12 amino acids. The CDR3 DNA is TGCGCCAGCAGCTTGGAGGCCACTGAAGCTTTCTTT. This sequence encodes CASSLEATEAFF.

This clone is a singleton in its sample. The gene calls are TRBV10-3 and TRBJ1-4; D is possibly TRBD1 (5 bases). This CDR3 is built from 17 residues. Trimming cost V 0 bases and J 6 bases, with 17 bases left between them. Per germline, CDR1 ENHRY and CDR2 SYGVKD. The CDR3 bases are TGTGCCATCAGTGAGTCGAAAGTCCGGCAGGGCCATGAAAAACTGTTTTTT. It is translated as CAISESKVRQGHEKLFF.

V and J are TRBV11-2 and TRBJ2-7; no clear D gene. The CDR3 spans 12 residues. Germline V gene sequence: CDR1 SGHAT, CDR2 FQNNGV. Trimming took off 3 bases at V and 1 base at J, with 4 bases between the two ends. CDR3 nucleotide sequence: TGTGCCAGCAGCTTCGCTTCCTACGAGCAGTACTTC. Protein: CASSFASYEQYF. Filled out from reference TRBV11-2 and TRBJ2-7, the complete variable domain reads EAGVAQSPRYKIIEKRQSVAFWCNPISGHATLYWYQQILGQGPKLLIQFQNNGVVDDSQLPKDRFSAERLKGVDSTLKIQPAKLEDSAVYLCASSFASYEQYFGPGTRLTVT.

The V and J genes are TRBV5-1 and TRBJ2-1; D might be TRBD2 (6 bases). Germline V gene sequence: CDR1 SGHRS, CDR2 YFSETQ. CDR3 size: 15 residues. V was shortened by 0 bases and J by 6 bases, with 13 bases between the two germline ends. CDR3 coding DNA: TGCGCCAGCAGCTTGGAAGCGGGCCTAGCCAATGAGCAGTTCTTC. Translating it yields CASSLEAGLANEQFF.

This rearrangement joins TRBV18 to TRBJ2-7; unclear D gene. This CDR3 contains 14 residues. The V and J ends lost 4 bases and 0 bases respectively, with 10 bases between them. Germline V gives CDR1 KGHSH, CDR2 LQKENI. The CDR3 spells CASSLWTNSYEQYF. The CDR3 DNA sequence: TGTGCCAGCTCACTTTGGACCAACTCCTACGAGCAGTACTTC.

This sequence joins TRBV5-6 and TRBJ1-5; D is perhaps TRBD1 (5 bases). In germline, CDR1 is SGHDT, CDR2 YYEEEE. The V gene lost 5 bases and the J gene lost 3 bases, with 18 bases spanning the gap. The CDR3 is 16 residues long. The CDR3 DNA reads TGTGCCAGCAGTCCGGGCGGACGGGGACTCAATCAGCCCCAGCATTTT. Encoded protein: CASSPGGRGLNQPQHF.